These 26 T cell receptor beta chains share one sample of origin, sequenced in a study of CD8 T cells in Susac syndrome. When the RNA was reverse transcribed, random hexamers were used with an input of roughly 0.45 to 1 ug. TCRdb analysed the immunoSEQ multiplex PCR reads with MiXCR anew, one entry per CDR3 protein. The profile shows roughly 190,000 distinct CDR3 sequences, roughly 90% of them singletons. Sequencing was done on a sample of CD4+ T cells from PBMCs. The receptors here all came from a human donor with Susac syndrome.

The chain carries TRBV7-9 and TRBJ2-3; 11 nucleotides align to TRBD2. V shed 4 bases, J shed 0 bases, and the junction held 3 bases outside the gene matches. CDR3 length equals 16 residues. Per germline, CDR1 SEHNR and CDR2 FQNEAQ (reference sequence). CDR3 DNA: TGTGCCAGCAGCTCCGGGACTAGCGGTAGCACAGATACGCAGTATTTT. This codes for CASSSGTSGSTDTQYF.

The rearrangement joins TRBV6-1 to TRBJ1-2; 7 nucleotides agree with TRBD1. The CDR3 covers 15 residues. With V trimmed by 6 bases and J by 0 bases, 7 bases remained unmatched. Germline CDR1 reads MNHNS; CDR2 reads SASEGT. CDR3 in amino acids: CASSEMTGPNYGYTF. CDR3 bases: TGTGCCAGCAGCGAAATGACAGGGCCTAACTATGGCTACACCTTC.

This clonotype was seen more than once but under ten times. In DNA, the CDR3 is TGTGCCAGCAGCTTAGATCTGGACAGGGTCGGTAACTATGGCTACACCTTC. It codes for CASSLDLDRVGNYGYTF. The chain recombines TRBV11-2 with TRBJ1-2; 8 bases agree with TRBD1. J lost 1 base, V lost 0 bases, and 7 bases had no gene match. Germline-derived CDR1 and CDR2 are SGHAT and FQNNGV. This CDR3 is built from 17 residues. The complete variable domain, with remaining parts taken from reference TRBV11-2 and TRBJ1-2, reads EAGVAQSPRYKIIEKRQSVAFWCNPISGHATLYWYQQILGQGPKLLIQFQNNGVVDDSQLPKDRFSAERLKGVDSTLKIQPAKLEDSAVYLCASSLDLDRVGNYGYTFGSGTRLTVV.

The DNA of the CDR3 is TGTGCCAGCAGCTTAAGGACGAGCGGAGCGGAGCAGTTCTTC. Its translation: CASSLRTSGAEQFF. The chain combines TRBV7-2 with TRBJ2-1; possibly TRBD2 for D (5 bases). Germline CDR1 is SGHTA and CDR2 is FQGNSA. The length of the CDR3 is 14 residues. The V gene lost 2 bases and the J gene lost 10 bases, with 15 bases spanning the gap.

This chain joins TRBV5-1 and TRBJ1-1; D is undetermined. Per the germline V gene, CDR1 is SGHRS and CDR2 is YFSETQ. CDR3 length: 12 residues. V was trimmed by 0 bases and J by 7 bases, leaving 7 bases between them. CDR3 coding DNA: TGCGCCAGCAGCTTGGCCGGGATTGAAGCTTTCTTT. The encoded protein is CASSLAGIEAFF.

The gene calls are TRBV9 and TRBJ1-2; weak D call: TRBD1 (6 bases). The V gene's germline CDR1 is SGDLS and CDR2 YYNGEE. Trimming cost V 0 bases and J 4 bases, with 13 bases left between them. This CDR3 spans 15 amino acids. This CDR3 reads CASSVATGNLYGYTF. The CDR3 DNA sequence: TGTGCCAGCAGCGTAGCAACAGGGAACCTCTATGGCTACACCTTC.

The chain joins TRBV3-1 to TRBJ1-2; D is ambiguous. Deletions cut 4 bases from V and 5 bases from J, with 11 bases between. The CDR3 has 13 amino acids. The germline V gene encodes CDR1 LGHDT and CDR2 YNNKEL (reference sequence). This chain's CDR3 is CASSPSYRYGYTF. The CDR3 DNA reads TGTGCCAGCAGCCCCTCCTACAGATATGGCTACACCTTC.

The V and J genes are TRBV7-8 and TRBJ2-3; the D is unclear. The germline V and J ends were trimmed by 0 bases and 0 bases, with 4 bases remaining between them. Germline V gene data show CDR1 as SGHVS and CDR2 as FQNEAQ. This CDR3 contains 14 residues. CDR3 region: CASSLALSTDTQYF. The CDR3 DNA sequence: TGTGCCAGCAGCTTAGCCTTGAGCACAGATACGCAGTATTTT.

CDR3 in amino acids: CASSFGDSASTDTQYF. The CDR3 bases are TGCGCCAGCAGCTTTGGGGACAGCGCTAGCACAGATACGCAGTATTTT. The V call is TRBV5-1, the J call TRBJ2-3, with TRBD1 identical over 7 bases. With V trimmed by 2 bases and J by 0 bases, 6 bases remained unmatched. CDR1 SGHRS and CDR2 YFSETQ come from the germline V gene. The CDR3 contains 16 residues.

This chain links TRBV7-9 with TRBJ2-3; D is undetermined. CDR1 and CDR2 (germline): SEHNR, FQNEAQ (reference sequence). The CDR3 is made up of 14 amino acids. Trimming took off 3 bases at V and 8 bases at J, with 15 bases between the two ends. In DNA form, the CDR3 reads TGTGCCAGCAGCTTGGTGTCCGGTATCGGTACGCAGTATTTT. This sequence encodes CASSLVSGIGTQYF.

The chain employs TRBV27 and TRBJ2-5; D assignment may be TRBD1 or TRBD2 (5 bases each). Germline V gives CDR1 MNHEY, CDR2 SMNVEV (reference sequence). Between the trimmed V and J ends, which lost 0 bases and 5 bases, there was a span of 16 bases. The CDR3 covers 16 residues. The CDR3 DNA reads as TGTGCCAGCAGTTTATCGGGTATACGAGGGGTGGAGACCCAGTACTTC. It is translated as CASSLSGIRGVETQYF.

The chain recombines TRBV7-9 with TRBJ2-1; tentatively, D is TRBD1 (7 bases). Germline-derived CDR1 and CDR2 are SEHNR and FQNEAQ (reference sequence). Trimming removed 5 bases at V and 0 bases at J, with 17 bases between. This CDR3 is built from 17 residues. CDR3 DNA sequence: TGTGCCAGCAGCCCAGGGGGGCGGGTGAGCTCCTACAATGAGCAGTTCTTC. Its translation: CASSPGGRVSSYNEQFF.

The J gene is TRBJ2-2, the V gene TRBV24-1; D is possibly TRBD1 (5 bases). V was pared by 4 bases and J by 4 bases, with 12 bases between. The length of the CDR3 is 15 residues. Germline-derived CDR1 and CDR2 are KGHDR and SFDVKD. This CDR3 reads CATSDPGQVTGELFF. The CDR3 nucleotides are TGTGCCACCAGTGACCCTGGACAAGTCACCGGGGAGCTGTTTTTT.

A single count supports this clonotype. This chain uses TRBV30 with TRBJ2-3; D may match TRBD1 or TRBD2 (5 bases each). CDR1 GTSNPN and CDR2 SVGIG come from the germline V gene (reference sequence). V lost 0 bases and J lost 2, with 9 bases in between. The CDR3 contains 14 residues. The CDR3 DNA reads as TGTGCCTGGAGTGTAGTAGGGACCACAGATACGCAGTATTTT. Residues: CAWSVVGTTDTQYF.

V usage is TRBV20-1 and J usage is TRBJ1-1, with a possible D match to TRBD1 (5 bases). This CDR3 region has 15 residues. Per germline, CDR1 DFQATT and CDR2 SNEGSKA (reference sequence). Deletions cut 0 bases from V and 1 base from J, with 12 bases between. CDR3 in amino acids: CSARETGPRNTEAFF. For the CDR3, the DNA is TGCAGTGCTAGAGAAACGGGACCGCGGAACACTGAAGCTTTCTTT.

The chain carries TRBV19 and TRBJ1-4; the D is unclear. The CDR3 loop spans 14 amino acids. Germline-derived CDR1 and CDR2 are LNHDA and SQIVND (reference sequence). V lost 2 bases, J lost 1 base, and 5 bases lay in between. CDR3 sequence: CASSIRGTNEKLFF. CDR3 coding DNA: TGTGCCAGTAGTATACGGGGAACTAATGAAAAACTGTTTTTT.

This chain connects TRBV2 to TRBJ1-3, with D hard to call. The CDR3 runs 15 residues. In germline, CDR1 is SNHLY, CDR2 FYNNEI. V shed 3 bases and J shed 7 bases, with 16 bases lying between them. Here the CDR3 DNA reads TGTGCCAGCAGTGACGGGTCCAGTTTAAGCAACACCATATATTTT. Translated, it gives CASSDGSSLSNTIYF.

This clonotype was picked up one time. The gene calls are TRBV28 and TRBJ1-2, with 8 bases matching TRBD1. Germline trimming cut 3 bases from V and 8 bases from J; bases unmatched to any gene: 2. Germline values: CDR1 MDHEN, CDR2 SYDVKM. There are 12 residues in the CDR3. Here the CDR3 reads CASSLTGVGYTF. The CDR3 coding sequence is TGTGCCAGCAGTTTGACAGGGGTCGGCTACACCTTC.

This clonotype was recorded once. The chain couples TRBV24-1 to TRBJ2-6; a possible D gene is TRBD2 (5 bases). Per the germline V gene, CDR1 is KGHDR and CDR2 is SFDVKD. V lost 4 bases and J lost 0, with 6 bases in between. CDR3 length: 15 residues. The CDR3 coding sequence is TGTGCCACCAGTGAGAGGGTCTCTGGGGCCAACGTCCTGACTTTC. It specifies CATSERVSGANVLTF.

This chain connects TRBV7-9 to TRBJ1-6; the D gene is possibly TRBD1 (6 bases). Trimming cost V 5 bases and J 0 bases, with 11 bases left between them. The CDR3 loop spans 16 amino acids. The V gene's germline CDR1 is SEHNR and CDR2 FQNEAQ (reference sequence). CDR3 in amino acids: CASSEQGTSYNSPLHF. CDR3 coding DNA: TGTGCCAGCAGCGAACAGGGAACCTCCTATAATTCACCCCTCCACTTT.

The chain couples TRBV20-1 to TRBJ1-5; D possibly corresponds to TRBD1 (5 bases). Germline V gene sequence: CDR1 DFQATT, CDR2 SNEGSKA (reference sequence). The CDR3 covers 16 residues. Trimming took off 3 bases at V and 2 bases at J, with 17 bases between the two ends. The CDR3 loop is CSASPGSGLRNQPQHF. The CDR3 DNA reads as TGCAGTGCTAGTCCCGGATCAGGGTTGCGCAATCAGCCCCAGCATTTT.

The chain employs TRBV11-2 and TRBJ1-1; unclear D gene. Germline V gene lookup returns CDR1 SGHAT and CDR2 FQNNGV. CDR3 length: 15 amino acids. Trimming removed 0 bases at V and 1 base at J, with 9 bases between. The CDR3: CASSLDPSWNTEAFF. The DNA of the CDR3 is TGTGCCAGCAGCTTAGATCCCTCATGGAACACTGAAGCTTTCTTT.

This clonotype occurred once. This rearrangement joins TRBV3-1 to TRBJ2-1; 12 positions match TRBD2. Per the germline V gene, CDR1 is LGHDT and CDR2 is YNNKEL (reference sequence). The J segment lost 12 bases and the V segment lost 1 base, leaving 7 bases of the junction unmatched. The CDR3 has 15 amino acids. CDR3 in DNA: TGTGCCAGCAGCCAAGTCACGACTAGCGGGAGTACGCAGTTCTTC. Amino acids: CASSQVTTSGSTQFF.

V and J are TRBV14 and TRBJ2-3; D is undetermined. Germline loops: CDR1 SGHDN, CDR2 FVKESK. There are 13 residues in the CDR3. Trimming removed 3 bases from V and 1 base from J, with 5 bases in between. CDR3 sequence: CASSHTRTDTQYF. The CDR3 bases are TGTGCCAGCAGCCATACACGCACAGATACGCAGTATTTT.

As regards this clonotype: Sequence at one end of the junction differs from germline and may be a read error. The chain is built from TRBV7-8 and TRBJ2-5; no clear D gene. CDR3 length: 13 residues. Germline CDR1 is SGHVS and CDR2 is FQNEAQ. DNA for the CDR3: TGTGCCAGCAGCGTAGCTCTTGTGGAGACCCAGTACTTC. This translates into CASSVALVETQYF.

V and J are TRBV6-5 and TRBJ2-4; D call uncertain. The CDR3 has 14 amino acids. V shed 5 bases and J shed 6 bases, with 14 bases lying between them. CDR1 MNHEY and CDR2 SVGAGI come from the germline V gene. CDR3 region: CASSAPAGGNIQYF. CDR3 in DNA: TGTGCCAGCAGTGCCCCGGCAGGTGGAAACATTCAGTACTTC.